The 32 T cell receptor beta chains reported below all come from one sample, sequenced in a study of tumor-infiltrating lymphocytes in oesophageal squamous cell carcinoma. TCRdb recomputed calls from the PCR reads with MiXCR, one row per CDR3 protein. The top ten clones hold roughly 17% of a sample with approximately 15,000 distinct CDR3 sequences, around 46% of them seen once. The sequenced material came from esophageal tumor tissue. These receptors were collected from a male donor with esophageal squamous cell carcinoma.

This sequence joins TRBV12-3 or TRBV12-4 and TRBJ2-1; D uncertain. The DNA end is a closer match to TRBJ2-5, so the J assignment may be wrong. The CDR3 consists of 15 residues. CDR3 sequence reads: CASSPGIQNGNTQYF. The DNA for the CDR3 is TGTGCCAGCAGTCCTGGGATACAAAATGGGAATACCCAGTACTTC.

The chain employs TRBV6-8 and TRBJ2-1; D remains unclear. The J call may be incorrect, as the DNA end agrees better with TRBJ2-7. The CDR3 extends over 15 amino acids. Germline CDR1 is MNHGY and CDR2 is SAAAGT. In DNA, the CDR3 is TGTGCCAGCAGTTACACGGACGGATCTCCCTACGAGCAGTACTTC. It specifies CASSYTDGSPYEQYF.

The V gene is TRBV5-1, the J gene TRBJ2-5; D ambiguous. Germline V gene data show CDR1 as SGHRS and CDR2 as YFSETQ. V dropped 0 bases and J dropped 11 bases, with 26 bases sitting between them. The CDR3 consists of 17 residues. The CDR3 sequence is CASSLAAGSFSYNEQYF. CDR3 sequence (DNA): TGCGCCAGCAGCTTGGCTGCCGGAAGCTTTTCCTACAATGAGCAGTACTTC. Drawing the rest from reference TRBV5-1 and TRBJ2-5, the complete variable domain is KAGVTQTPRYLIKTRGQQVTLSCSPISGHRSVSWYQQTPGQGLQFLFEYFSETQRNKGNFPGRFSGRQFSNSRSEMNVSTLELGDSALYLCASSLAAGSFSYNEQYFGPGTRLLVL.

To note about this clonotype: Without the conserved terminal phenylalanine or tryptophan, this CDR3 likely stems from a read error. The DNA is omitted, as the CDR3 cannot be located on it reliably, and the CDR3 follows TCRdb's listing. The chain carries TRBV7-9 and TRBJ2-6. Germline V CDR1 and CDR2: SEHNR, FQNEAQ (reference sequence). The CDR3 spans 8 residues, counting both ends. The CDR3: CASSLVAV.

This clonotype was detected many times. The genes are TRBV6-2 or TRBV6-3 and TRBJ2-7; 7 bases match TRBD2. The CDR3 has 15 residues. V dropped 3 bases and J dropped 1; count of bases not matched to a gene: 6. Germline loops: CDR1 MNHEY, CDR2 SVGEGT. CDR3 coding DNA: TGTGCCAGCAGTTATCTGGCGGGAGTTTCCTACGAGCAGTACTTC. Translated, it gives CASSYLAGVSYEQYF.

This chain uses TRBV6-2 or TRBV6-3 with TRBJ2-1; the D is unclear. V lost 2 bases, J lost 7 bases, and 6 bases lay in between. The germline CDR1 and CDR2 sequences are MNHEY and SVGEGT. The CDR3 is 12 amino acids. CDR3 nucleotides: TGTGCCAGCAGTTACGTGGGGAATGAGCAGTTCTTC. Protein sequence: CASSYVGNEQFF.

This clonotype has a count of ten or more. The DNA for the CDR3 is TGTGCCAGCAGTGAACTCCCACTCAGGGGACAGGGGACCCACGAGCAGTACTTC. Its translation is CASSELPLRGQGTHEQYF. The chain employs TRBV25-1 and TRBJ2-7; TRBD1 matches 10 bases. This CDR3 comprises 18 residues. V shed 2 bases, J shed 5 bases, and the junction held 15 bases outside the gene matches. Germline V gives CDR1 MGHDK, CDR2 SYGVNS.

This clonotype was picked up one time. The genes are TRBV7-8 and TRBJ2-7; no reliable D call. The V gene's germline CDR1 is SGHVS and CDR2 FQNEAQ. V was pared by 4 bases and J by 0 bases, with 10 bases between. This CDR3 spans 14 amino acids. The CDR3 nucleotides read TGTGCCAGCAGCTCCACAGCAAGCTCCTACGAGCAGTACTTC. It translates to CASSSTASSYEQYF.

This clonotype was counted a single time. The chain couples TRBV20-1 to TRBJ2-5; the match to TRBD1 covers 7 bases. Germline trimming cut 6 bases from V and 11 bases from J; bases unmatched to any gene: 18. Germline values: CDR1 DFQATT, CDR2 SNEGSKA (reference sequence). This CDR3 contains 14 residues. CDR3 sequence: CSASSTGWDDEQYF. CDR3 nucleotide sequence: TGCAGTGCCTCCTCGACAGGGTGGGACGATGAGCAGTACTTC.

This clonotype is labeled as medium-sized (0.01 to 0.1%). The rearrangement links TRBV5-5 to TRBJ1-1, with D perhaps TRBD1 (5 bases). V was pared by 4 bases and J by 3 bases, with 16 bases between. Germline V CDR1 and CDR2: SGHKS, YYEKEE (reference sequence). This CDR3 spans 15 amino acids. For the CDR3, the DNA is TGTGCCAGCAGCCCGACTGTTGTCAGGGACACTGAAGCTTTCTTT. Translation: CASSPTVVRDTEAFF.

The genes are TRBV6-6 and TRBJ2-1; D is perhaps TRBD2 (5 bases). This CDR3 is 14 amino acids long. Trimming took 6 bases from V and 0 from J, leaving 9 bases between them. Germline CDR1 reads MNHNY; CDR2 reads SVGAGI (reference sequence). This CDR3 is CASRVEGSYNEQFF. CDR3 nucleotide sequence: TGTGCCAGCAGGGTAGAGGGCTCCTACAATGAGCAGTTCTTC.

This clonotype is a singleton in its sample. The chain employs TRBV7-2 and TRBJ2-3; 12 bases line up with TRBD2. Germline V gives CDR1 SGHTA, CDR2 FQGNSA. With V trimmed by 5 bases and J by 11 bases, 20 bases remained unmatched. This CDR3 has 18 amino acids. The CDR3 loop reads CASSLYRTSGASYNEQYF. The CDR3 nucleotides read TGTGCCAGCAGCCTATATCGGACTAGCGGGGCCTCCTACAATGAGCAGTATTTT.

The CDR3 sequence: CASTSTGNTCNEQFF. CDR3 sequence (DNA): TGTGCCAGCACCTCCACCGGGAACACCTGCAATGAGCAGTTCTTC. J is TRBJ2-4 and V is TRBV7-2; D possibly corresponds to TRBD2 (5 bases). The J call may be mistaken, given a closer DNA end match to TRBJ2-1. The germline V gene encodes CDR1 SGHTA and CDR2 FQGNSA. The length of the CDR3 is 15 residues.

With respect to this clonotype: Here the CDR3 omits its conserved ending phenylalanine or tryptophan, so a read error is the likely source. The DNA is left out, because the CDR3 cannot be placed on it with certainty; the CDR3 is given as TCRdb lists it. The rearrangement links TRBV6-1 to TRBJ2-3; the D call in the table, TRBD2, was not verified against the DNA. Germline V lookup: CDR1 MNHNS, CDR2 SASEGT. Termini included, the CDR3 measures 13 amino acids. The CDR3 sequence is CASKAAYEQYFGP.

V and J are TRBV7-6 and TRBJ2-7; 9 bases match TRBD1. Gene TRBJ2-1 matches the end of the DNA better, so the J call may be wrong. Germline CDR1 and CDR2: SGHVS and FNYEAQ. The CDR3 totals 14 residues. The CDR3 loop reads CASISTGGYNEQFF. The CDR3 bases are TGTGCCAGCATCTCGACAGGGGGCTACAATGAGCAGTTCTTC.

The CDR3 DNA reads as TGTGCCAGCAGCACCCCAACCGGGACAGGGGGCTACGAGCAGTACTTC. Translation: CASSTPTGTGGYEQYF. V usage is TRBV6-1 and J usage is TRBJ2-5; 11 positions agree with TRBD1. The tail of the sequence fits TRBJ2-7 better, so the J call may be wrong. This CDR3 comprises 16 residues. Germline CDR1 reads MNHNS; CDR2 reads SASEGT.

V and J are TRBV7-6 and TRBJ2-4; 9 bases line up with TRBD2. The J call may be incorrect, as the DNA end agrees better with TRBJ2-1. Germline assignment: CDR1 SGHVS and CDR2 FNYEAQ. CDR3 size: 15 residues. The CDR3 spells CASSTKASGMDEQFF. As DNA, the CDR3 is TGTGCCAGCAGTACGAAGGCTAGCGGGATGGATGAGCAGTTCTTC.

This clonotype was counted at least ten times. This chain uses TRBV5-4 with TRBJ1-3, with D maybe TRBD1 (6 bases). The CDR3 loop spans 15 amino acids. V was cut by 4 bases and J by 4 bases, with 15 bases left in between. Germline-derived CDR1 and CDR2 are SGHNT and YYREEE (reference sequence). The CDR3 DNA reads TGTGCCAGCAGCAGAGATAGGGGGTCCGGAAACACCATATATTTT. Amino acid sequence: CASSRDRGSGNTIYF.

Regarding this clonotype: One junction end does not reproduce the germline sequence, and a read error may be involved. This sequence joins TRBV7-6 and TRBJ2-1; 10 bases line up with TRBD2. The CDR3 is 16 amino acids. Germline V gene sequence: CDR1 SGHVS, CDR2 FNYEAQ. CDR3 sequence (DNA): TGTGCCAGCAGCTCCCGAGGGCTAGCGGGGGCTGGGGAGCTGTATTTT. Protein sequence: CASSSRGLAGAGELYF.

This clonotype was seen only a few times. A much larger clone differs from this one at a single base, so this may be a read error. The V and J genes are TRBV5-6 and TRBJ2-1; maybe TRBD1 (5 bases). The better agreement between TRBJ2-7 and the DNA end casts doubt on the J call. CDR3 length: 15 amino acids. Germline V lookup: CDR1 SGHDT, CDR2 YYEEEE. DNA for the CDR3: TGTGCCAGCAGCTTGGGGGGCAGCTCCTACAATGAGCAGTACTTC. Amino acids: CASSLGGSSYNEQYF.

This clonotype was observed many times. The chain is built from TRBV28 and TRBJ2-3; D not certain. The CDR3 consists of 12 residues. The germline CDR1 and CDR2 sequences are MDHEN and SYDVKM. V was trimmed by 3 bases and J by 3 bases, leaving 4 bases between them. CDR3 in amino acids: CASSFLTDTQYF. In DNA, the CDR3 is TGTGCCAGCAGTTTCTTAACAGATACGCAGTATTTT.

This clonotype is deemed medium-sized. The V call is TRBV10-1, the J call TRBJ2-5; 8 bases line up with TRBD1. Trimming at V came to 3 bases and at J to 3 bases, leaving 3 bases not matched to a gene. This CDR3 has 14 amino acids. Germline V gives CDR1 WNHNN, CDR2 SYGVQD (reference sequence). CDR3 region: CASSDPGQEETQYF. CDR3 DNA: TGCGCCAGCAGTGATCCGGGACAGGAAGAGACCCAGTACTTC.

The chain couples TRBV6-5 to TRBJ2-3, with 13 bases fitting TRBD2. TRBJ2-5 matches the DNA end more closely, so the J call is doubtful. Germline CDR1 and CDR2: MNHEY and SVGAGI. There are 15 residues in the CDR3. The CDR3 DNA is TGTGCCAGCAGTTGGGGACTAGCGGGAAGCGAGACCCAGTACTTC. Its protein is CASSWGLAGSETQYF.

This clonotype was seen more than once but under ten times. The V and J genes are TRBV7-6 and TRBJ2-4; no clear D. The tail of the sequence fits TRBJ2-5 better, so the J call may be wrong. Germline V CDR1 and CDR2: SGHVS, FNYEAQ. CDR3 length: 13 amino acids. This CDR3 is CASSPTPRETQYF. The CDR3 nucleotides read TGTGCCAGCAGCCCTACCCCGCGGGAGACCCAGTACTTC.

The rearrangement links TRBV7-4 to TRBJ1-1; D may be TRBD1 (5 bases). V was pared by 5 bases and J by 2 bases, with 15 bases between. CDR1 and CDR2 (germline): SGHVT, SQSDAQ. The CDR3 is 15 residues long. The CDR3 spells CASSARERGNTEAFF. DNA of the CDR3: TGTGCCAGCAGCGCCCGAGAAAGGGGAAACACTGAAGCTTTCTTT.

With respect to this clonotype: The CDR3 end shows no conserved phenylalanine or tryptophan, and so a read error is likely. Because the CDR3's place on the DNA is in doubt, the DNA is left out and the CDR3 is given as listed by TCRdb. This chain connects TRBV7-9 to TRBJ2-3; TRBD2 is taken as the D call from the table, unchecked against the DNA. The CDR3 numbers 20 amino acids, ends counted. Germline loops: CDR1 SEHNR, CDR2 FQNEAQ (reference sequence). CDR3 sequence reads: CASSLGWLAGGHRHEQYFGA.

The rearrangement uses TRBV7-2 and TRBJ2-5; the D call may be TRBD1 or TRBD2 (5 bases each). The ends were cut back, 3 bases at V and 4 bases at J, with 9 bases in the middle. The CDR3 consists of 13 residues. Germline V CDR1 and CDR2: SGHTA, FQGNSA. The CDR3 spells CASSFGTVETQYF. The CDR3 DNA sequence: TGTGCCAGCAGCTTCGGGACGGTAGAGACCCAGTACTTC. Based on the CDR3 plus reference TRBV7-2 and TRBJ2-5, the full variable domain is GAGVSQSPSNKVTEKGKDVELRCDPISGHTALYWYRQSLGQGLEFLIYFQGNSAPDKSGLPSDRFSAERTGGSVSTLTIQRTQQEDSAVYLCASSFGTVETQYFGPGTRLLVL.

The rearrangement joins TRBV7-6 to TRBJ2-1; D might be TRBD1 (5 bases). The J call is doubtful: the DNA matches TRBJ2-7 better. CDR1 SGHVS and CDR2 FNYEAQ come from the germline V gene. The CDR3 extends over 15 amino acids. The CDR3 nucleotides read TGTGCCAGCAGCTTGGGGCCTGCGGCCTACAATGAGCAGTACTTC. Encoded protein: CASSLGPAAYNEQYF.

By share, this clonotype counts as medium-sized. A clone one base away is much larger, so this may be a read error. V and J are TRBV7-3 and TRBJ2-7, with TRBD2 as a possible D gene (6 bases). CDR1 SGHTA and CDR2 FQGTGA come from the germline V gene. The CDR3 covers 13 residues. V lost 6 bases and J 7 bases, leaving 16 bases between the germline ends. The CDR3 reads CASSPGLANEQYF. The CDR3 coding sequence is TGTGCCAGCAGTCCGGGACTGGCAAATGAGCAGTACTTC. Supplemented by reference TRBV7-3 and TRBJ2-7, the full variable domain reads GAGVSQTPSNKVTEKGKYVELRCDPISGHTALYWYRQSLGQGPEFLIYFQGTGAADDSGLPNDRFFAVRPEGSVSTLKIQRTERGDSAVYLCASSPGLANEQYFGPGTRLTVT.

Only a few counts were recorded for this clonotype. The CDR3 does not end in the conserved phenylalanine or tryptophan, so this is likely a read error. The limits of the CDR3 on the DNA are not certain, so only TCRdb's listed CDR3 is given. The chain carries TRBV7-9 and TRBJ2-6; the table names TRBD1, a call not compared with the DNA. CDR1 SEHNR and CDR2 FQNEAQ come from the germline V gene (reference sequence). The CDR3 is made up of 18 amino acids, end residues included. CDR3 region: CASSLGVGGGRETQYFGA.

This clonotype turned up a few times. Given the absence of the conserved phenylalanine or tryptophan at the CDR3 end, a read error is likely. No DNA is shown, since the ends of the CDR3 on it are uncertain; the CDR3 is the one TCRdb lists. V gene TRBV10-3 combines with J gene TRBJ2-6; TRBD1, as called in the table, went unchecked against the DNA. CDR1 is ENHRY and CDR2 is SYGVKD in the germline V gene. The CDR3 is made up of 16 amino acids, end residues included. The CDR3: CASQLAGVYNEQFFGA.

This clonotype qualifies as medium-sized (0.01 to 0.1%). The chain is built from TRBV5-8 and TRBJ2-5, with unresolved D. Trimming stripped 0 bases from V and 2 bases from J, with 5 bases between. This CDR3 is 13 amino acids long. Germline CDR1 and CDR2: SGHTS and YDEGEE. CDR3 DNA: TGTGCCAGCAGCTTGGCCAGTCAAGAGACCCAGTACTTC. Encoded protein: CASSLASQETQYF. Using reference TRBV5-8 and TRBJ2-5 for the parts outside the CDR3, the full variable domain is EAGVTQSPTHLIKTRGQQATLRCSPISGHTSVYWYQQALGLGLQFLLWYDEGEERNRGNFPPRFSGRQFPNYSSELNVNALELEDSALYLCASSLASQETQYFGPGTRLLVL.